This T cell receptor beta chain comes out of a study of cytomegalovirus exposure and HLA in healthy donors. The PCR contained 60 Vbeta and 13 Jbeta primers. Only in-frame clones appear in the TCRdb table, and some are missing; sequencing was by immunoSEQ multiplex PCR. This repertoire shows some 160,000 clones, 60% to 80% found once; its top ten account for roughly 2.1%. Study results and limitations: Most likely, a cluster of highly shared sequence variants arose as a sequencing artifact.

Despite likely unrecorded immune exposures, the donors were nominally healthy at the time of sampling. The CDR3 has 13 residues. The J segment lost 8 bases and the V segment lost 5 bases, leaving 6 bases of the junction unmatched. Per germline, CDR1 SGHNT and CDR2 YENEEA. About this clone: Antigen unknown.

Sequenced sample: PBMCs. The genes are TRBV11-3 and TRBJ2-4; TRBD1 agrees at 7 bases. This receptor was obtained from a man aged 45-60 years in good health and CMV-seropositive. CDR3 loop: CASSPRDSHIQYF. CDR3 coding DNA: TGTGCCAGCAGCCCCCGGGACAGTCACATTCAGTACTTC.